The subject of this entry is one T cell receptor (beta chain). What it recognizes is unknown. Per the germline V gene, CDR1 is MGHDK and CDR2 is SYGVNS. The CDR3 loop spans 13 amino acids. This entry belongs to a study of T cells expressing NK-cell markers. Study context: The authors derived TCR beta repertoires from sorted CD3+CD56+NKG2C+, CD3+CD56+NKG2C- and CD3+CD56-NKG2C+ T cells.

For TCR beta, cDNA was produced by 5'RACE template switching with UMIs. TCRdb reprocessed the 5' RACE reads, keeping one entry per CDR3 protein, no DNA. The sample table includes about half a million distinct CDR3 sequences. Study outcomes and limitations: Among CD8+ T cells from about six donors, dominant NKG2C+ clonotypes accounted for about 1.0-7.5%. Whether expanded NKG2C+ T cell clones were HCMV-specific remained unclear.

Sequencing input: blood T cells: a sorted CD56 or NKG2C T cell subset, CD4+ or CD8+ T cells, or bulk PBMC T cells (not recorded which). J is TRBJ1-4 and V is TRBV25-1; no DNA is available, so the TRBD1 call from TCRdb remains unchecked. This TCR derives from a woman aged 45-65 years in good health. The CDR3 here is CASMGQGRVKLFF.